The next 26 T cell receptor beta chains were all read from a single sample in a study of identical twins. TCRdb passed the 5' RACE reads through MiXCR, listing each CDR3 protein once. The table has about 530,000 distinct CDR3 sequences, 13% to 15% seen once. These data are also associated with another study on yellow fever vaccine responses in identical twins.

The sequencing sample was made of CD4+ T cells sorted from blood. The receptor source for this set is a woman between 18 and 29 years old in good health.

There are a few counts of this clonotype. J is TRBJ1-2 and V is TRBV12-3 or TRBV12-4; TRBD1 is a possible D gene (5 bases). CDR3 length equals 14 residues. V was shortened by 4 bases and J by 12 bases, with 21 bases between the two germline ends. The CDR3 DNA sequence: TGTGCCAGCAGTTCGACCCGGGACGGCCCGAGCGACACCTTC. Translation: CASSSTRDGPSDTF.

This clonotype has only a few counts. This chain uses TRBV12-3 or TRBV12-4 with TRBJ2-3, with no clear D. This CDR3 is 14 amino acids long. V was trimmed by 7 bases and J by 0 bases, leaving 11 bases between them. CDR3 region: CASTPGSSTDTQYF. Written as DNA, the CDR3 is TGTGCCAGCACCCCGGGTTCGAGCACAGATACGCAGTATTTT.

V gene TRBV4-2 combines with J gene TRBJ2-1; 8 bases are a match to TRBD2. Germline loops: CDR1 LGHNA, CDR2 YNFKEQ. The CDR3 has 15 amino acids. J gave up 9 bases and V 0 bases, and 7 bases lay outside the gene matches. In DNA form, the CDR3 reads TGTGCCAGCAGCCAAGAGACGGGAGGGCCCCGTGAGCAGTTCTTC. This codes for CASSQETGGPREQFF.

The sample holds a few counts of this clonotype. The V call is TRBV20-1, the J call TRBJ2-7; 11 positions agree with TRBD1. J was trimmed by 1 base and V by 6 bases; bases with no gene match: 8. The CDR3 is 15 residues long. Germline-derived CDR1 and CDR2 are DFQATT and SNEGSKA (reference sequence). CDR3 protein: CSARGQGAKSYEQYV. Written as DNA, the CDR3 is TGCAGTGCCCGAGGACAGGGGGCGAAATCCTACGAGCAGTACGTC.

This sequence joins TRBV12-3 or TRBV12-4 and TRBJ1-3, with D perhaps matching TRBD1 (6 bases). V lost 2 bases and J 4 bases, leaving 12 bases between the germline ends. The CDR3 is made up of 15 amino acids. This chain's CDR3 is CASSLTGFAGNTIYF. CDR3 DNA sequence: TGTGCCAGCAGTTTAACAGGGTTTGCCGGAAACACCATATATTTT.

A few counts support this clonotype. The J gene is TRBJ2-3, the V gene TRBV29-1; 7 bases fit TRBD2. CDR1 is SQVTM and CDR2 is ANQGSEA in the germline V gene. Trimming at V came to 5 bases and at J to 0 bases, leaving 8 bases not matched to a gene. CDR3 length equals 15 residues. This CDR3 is CSVLRAGLSTDTQYF. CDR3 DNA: TGCAGCGTTCTACGAGCGGGGCTTAGCACAGATACGCAGTATTTT.

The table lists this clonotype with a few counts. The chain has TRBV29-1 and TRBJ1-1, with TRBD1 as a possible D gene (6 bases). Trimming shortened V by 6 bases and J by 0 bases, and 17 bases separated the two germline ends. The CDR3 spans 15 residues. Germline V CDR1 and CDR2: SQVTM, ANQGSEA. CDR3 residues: CSVSPPGHLNTEAFF. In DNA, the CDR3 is TGCAGCGTATCTCCCCCGGGACACTTGAACACTGAAGCTTTCTTT.

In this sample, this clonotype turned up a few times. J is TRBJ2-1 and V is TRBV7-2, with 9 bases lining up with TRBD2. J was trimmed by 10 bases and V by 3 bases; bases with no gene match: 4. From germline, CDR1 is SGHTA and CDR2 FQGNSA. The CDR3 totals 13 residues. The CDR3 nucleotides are TGTGCCAGCAGCTTCCCCCTAGCGGGAGAGCAGTTCTTC. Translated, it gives CASSFPLAGEQFF.

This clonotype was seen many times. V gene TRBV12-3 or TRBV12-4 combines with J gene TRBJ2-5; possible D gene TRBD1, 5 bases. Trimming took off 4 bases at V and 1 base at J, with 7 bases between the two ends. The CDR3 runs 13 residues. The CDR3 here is CASSWQGQETQYF. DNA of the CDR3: TGTGCCAGCAGTTGGCAGGGCCAAGAGACCCAGTACTTC.

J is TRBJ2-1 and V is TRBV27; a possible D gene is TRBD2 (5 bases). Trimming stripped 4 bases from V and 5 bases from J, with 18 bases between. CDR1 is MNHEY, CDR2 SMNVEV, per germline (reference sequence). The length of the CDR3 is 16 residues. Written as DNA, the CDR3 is TGTGCCAGCAGTTCACCCCGAAGCGGCCTTCACAATGAGCAGTTCTTC. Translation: CASSSPRSGLHNEQFF.

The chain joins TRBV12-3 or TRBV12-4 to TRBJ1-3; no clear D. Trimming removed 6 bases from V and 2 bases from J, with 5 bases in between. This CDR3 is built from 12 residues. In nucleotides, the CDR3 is TGTGCCAGCAGCGGACCTGGAAACACCATATATTTT. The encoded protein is CASSGPGNTIYF.

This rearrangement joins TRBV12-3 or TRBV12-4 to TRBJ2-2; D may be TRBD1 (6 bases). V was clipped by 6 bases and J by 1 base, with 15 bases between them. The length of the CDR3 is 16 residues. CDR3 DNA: TGTGCCAGCAGCCCCCGTGGGGGCAGGAACACCGGGGAGCTGTTTTTT. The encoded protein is CASSPRGGRNTGELFF.

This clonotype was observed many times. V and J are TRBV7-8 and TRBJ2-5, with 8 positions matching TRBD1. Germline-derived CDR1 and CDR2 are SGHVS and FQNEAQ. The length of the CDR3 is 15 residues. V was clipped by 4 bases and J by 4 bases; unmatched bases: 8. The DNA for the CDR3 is TGTGCCAGCAGCTCACACATACAGGGGGGAGAGACCCAGTACTTC. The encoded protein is CASSSHIQGGETQYF.

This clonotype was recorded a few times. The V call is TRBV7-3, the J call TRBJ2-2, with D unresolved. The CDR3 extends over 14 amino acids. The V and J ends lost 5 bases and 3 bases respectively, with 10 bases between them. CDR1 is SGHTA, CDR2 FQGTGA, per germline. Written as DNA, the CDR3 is TGTGCCAGCAGCCCTCAGCAGGACACCGGGGAGCTGTTTTTT. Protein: CASSPQQDTGELFF.

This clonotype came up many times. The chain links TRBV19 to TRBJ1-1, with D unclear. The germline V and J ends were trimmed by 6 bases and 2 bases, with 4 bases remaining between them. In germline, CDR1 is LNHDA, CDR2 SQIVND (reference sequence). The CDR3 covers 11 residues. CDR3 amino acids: CASRGNTEAFF. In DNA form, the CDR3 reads TGTGCCAGTAGGGGAAACACTGAAGCTTTCTTT.

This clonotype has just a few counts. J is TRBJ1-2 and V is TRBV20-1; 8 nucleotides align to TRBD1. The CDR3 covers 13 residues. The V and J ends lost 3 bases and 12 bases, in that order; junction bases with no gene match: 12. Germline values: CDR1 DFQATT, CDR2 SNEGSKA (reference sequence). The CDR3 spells CSARGDRYTVNTF. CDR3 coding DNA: TGCAGTGCTAGGGGGGACAGGTACACCGTTAACACCTTC.

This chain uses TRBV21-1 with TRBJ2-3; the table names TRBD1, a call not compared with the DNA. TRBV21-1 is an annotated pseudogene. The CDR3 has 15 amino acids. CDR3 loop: CEGQKVGGPTDTQYF. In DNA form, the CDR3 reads TGTGAGGGGCAGAAGGTAGGGGGACCCACAGATACGCAGTATTTT.

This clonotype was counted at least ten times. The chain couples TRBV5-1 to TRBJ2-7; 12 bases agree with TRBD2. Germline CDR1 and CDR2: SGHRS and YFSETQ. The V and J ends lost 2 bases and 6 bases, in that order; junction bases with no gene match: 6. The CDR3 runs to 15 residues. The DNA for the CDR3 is TGCGCCAGCAGCTTCTTAACTAGCGGGAGGAGCGAGCAGTACTTC. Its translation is CASSFLTSGRSEQYF.

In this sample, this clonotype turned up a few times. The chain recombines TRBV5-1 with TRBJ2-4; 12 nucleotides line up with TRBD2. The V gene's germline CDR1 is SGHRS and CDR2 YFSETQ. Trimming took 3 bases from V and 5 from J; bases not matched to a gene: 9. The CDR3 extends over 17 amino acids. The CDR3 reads CASSSGTSGRWENIQYF. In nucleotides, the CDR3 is TGCGCCAGCAGCTCGGGAACTAGCGGGAGGTGGGAAAACATTCAGTACTTC.

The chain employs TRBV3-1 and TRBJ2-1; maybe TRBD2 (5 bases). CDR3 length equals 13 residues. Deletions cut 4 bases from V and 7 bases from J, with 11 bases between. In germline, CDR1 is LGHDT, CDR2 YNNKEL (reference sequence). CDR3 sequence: CASSLQSGNEQFF. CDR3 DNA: TGTGCCAGCAGCCTCCAGTCGGGAAATGAGCAGTTCTTC.

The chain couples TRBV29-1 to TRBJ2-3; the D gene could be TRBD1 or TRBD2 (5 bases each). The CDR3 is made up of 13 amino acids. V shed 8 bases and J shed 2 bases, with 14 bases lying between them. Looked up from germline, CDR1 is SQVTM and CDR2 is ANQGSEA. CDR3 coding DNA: TGCAGCTCCCGGGGACGGCTCACAGATACGCAGTATTTT. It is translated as CSSRGRLTDTQYF.

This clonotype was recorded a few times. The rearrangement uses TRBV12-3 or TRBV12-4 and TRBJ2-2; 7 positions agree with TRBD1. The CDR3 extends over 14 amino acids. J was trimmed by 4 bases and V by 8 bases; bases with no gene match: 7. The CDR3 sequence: CASSRTGLTGELFF. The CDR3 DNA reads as TGTGCCAGCTCCCGGACAGGCCTCACCGGGGAGCTGTTTTTT.

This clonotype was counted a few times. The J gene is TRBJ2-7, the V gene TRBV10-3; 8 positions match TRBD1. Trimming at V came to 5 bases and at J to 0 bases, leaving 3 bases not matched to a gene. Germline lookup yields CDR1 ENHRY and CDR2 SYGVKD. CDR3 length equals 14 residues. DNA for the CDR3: TGTGCCATCAGTCACGACAGGGGCTCCTACGAGCAGTACGTC. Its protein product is CAISHDRGSYEQYV.

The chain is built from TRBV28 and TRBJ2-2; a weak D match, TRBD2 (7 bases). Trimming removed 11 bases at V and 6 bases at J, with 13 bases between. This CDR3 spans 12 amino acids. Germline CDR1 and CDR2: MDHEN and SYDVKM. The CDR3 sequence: CAVQGGSGELFF. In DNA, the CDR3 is TGTGCCGTACAGGGAGGGTCCGGGGAGCTGTTTTTT.

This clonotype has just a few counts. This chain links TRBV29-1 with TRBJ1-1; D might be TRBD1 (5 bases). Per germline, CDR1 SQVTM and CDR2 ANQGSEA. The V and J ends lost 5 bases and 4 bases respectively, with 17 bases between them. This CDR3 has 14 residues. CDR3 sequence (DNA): TGCAGCGTTAAGGGCCAGGGTGGCGTCACTGAAGCTTTCTTT. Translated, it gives CSVKGQGGVTEAFF.

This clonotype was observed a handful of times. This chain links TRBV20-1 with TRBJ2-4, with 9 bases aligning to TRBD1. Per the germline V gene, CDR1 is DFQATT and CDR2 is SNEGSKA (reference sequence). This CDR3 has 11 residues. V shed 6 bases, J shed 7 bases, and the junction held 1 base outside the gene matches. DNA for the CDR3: TGCAGTGCCGGGACAGGGAACATTCAGTACTTC. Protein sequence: CSAGTGNIQYF.